These 9 T cell receptor beta chains share one sample of origin, sequenced in a study of blood T cell repertoires in COVID-19. Libraries were prepared by immunoSEQ multiplex PCR; TCRdb keeps only in-frame clonotypes and omits some of them. The sample holds over 65,000 clones; about nine tenths are singletons and the top ten take 25% to 30%. Specimen: peripheral blood. These receptors were collected from a man aged 45-65 years with active or convalescent COVID-19.

The chain recombines TRBV3-1 (or the pseudogene TRBV3-2) with TRBJ2-3; 11 bases align to TRBD2. CDR3 length: 17 amino acids. The germline V gene encodes CDR1 LGHDT and CDR2 YNNKEL (reference sequence). After removal of 4 bases from V and 2 bases from J, the junction contained 8 bases not matched to a gene. CDR3 sequence (DNA): TGTGCCAGCAGCCCCCTAGCGGGGGGCCTAGTCACAGATACGCAGTATTTT. As protein: CASSPLAGGLVTDTQYF.

This chain connects TRBV2 to TRBJ2-3; D uncertain. The V end lost 7 bases, the J end lost 2 bases, and 16 bases lay between the germline ends. Per the germline V gene, CDR1 is SNHLY and CDR2 is FYNNEI. This CDR3 is 15 amino acids long. The DNA for the CDR3 is TGTGCCAGCATCCCCCCGGTGAGCGTCACAGATACGCAGTATTTT. Protein sequence: CASIPPVSVTDTQYF.

In nucleotides, the CDR3 is TGCGCCAGCAGCCAGACCGGGACAGGGAAGGTTGGCTACACCTTC. Its protein product is CASSQTGTGKVGYTF. The chain combines TRBV4-1 with TRBJ1-2; 9 nucleotides agree with TRBD1. Germline V CDR1 and CDR2: MGHRA, YSYEKL. This CDR3 has 15 residues. V dropped 3 bases and J dropped 7; count of bases not matched to a gene: 9.

This chain joins TRBV5-1 and TRBJ2-7, with 14 bases fitting TRBD2. This CDR3 contains 15 residues. Germline V gene sequence: CDR1 SGHRS, CDR2 YFSETQ. J was trimmed by 4 bases and V by 4 bases; bases with no gene match: 4. CDR3 protein: CASSRGTSGRYEQYF. The CDR3, as DNA: TGCGCCAGCAGCAGGGGGACTAGCGGGAGATACGAGCAGTACTTC.

This chain joins TRBV3-1 (or the pseudogene TRBV3-2) and TRBJ1-5; possible D gene TRBD1, 5 bases. Germline-derived CDR1 and CDR2 are LGHDT and YNNKEL (reference sequence). The CDR3 spans 14 residues. V lost 4 bases and J 5 bases, leaving 12 bases between the germline ends. CDR3 sequence: CASSRTGGDQPQHF. Written as DNA, the CDR3 is TGTGCCAGCAGCCGCACAGGAGGGGATCAGCCCCAGCATTTT.

As DNA, the CDR3 is TGTGCCAGCAGTGCCCGCAGGACAGGGGAATATGGCTACACCTTC. Translation gives CASSARRTGEYGYTF. This sequence joins TRBV2 and TRBJ1-2; 9 bases fit TRBD1. This CDR3 has 15 amino acids. V dropped 4 bases and J dropped 5; count of bases not matched to a gene: 8. Germline values: CDR1 SNHLY, CDR2 FYNNEI.

The chain carries TRBV2 and TRBJ2-1, with 8 bases matching TRBD2. Germline CDR1 is SNHLY and CDR2 is FYNNEI. The CDR3 loop spans 16 amino acids. The J segment lost 4 bases and the V segment lost 6 bases, leaving 11 bases of the junction unmatched. The CDR3 loop reads CASRVAGRFTYNEQFF. In DNA form, the CDR3 reads TGTGCCAGCAGGGTAGCGGGGCGATTTACGTACAATGAGCAGTTCTTC.

V and J are TRBV4-3 and TRBJ2-5; a possible D gene is TRBD1 (5 bases). The CDR3 is 15 amino acids. Per the germline V gene, CDR1 is LGHNA and CDR2 is YSLEER. V was pared by 0 bases and J by 5 bases, with 13 bases between. CDR3 protein: CASSQDRRGSETQYF. DNA for the CDR3: TGCGCCAGCAGCCAAGATCGAAGGGGCAGTGAGACCCAGTACTTC.

The V and J genes are TRBV3-1 (or the pseudogene TRBV3-2) and TRBJ2-5; 9 bases are a match to TRBD1. The germline CDR1 and CDR2 sequences are LGHDT and YNNKEL (reference sequence). There are 15 residues in the CDR3. The J segment lost 2 bases and the V segment lost 2 bases, leaving 3 bases of the junction unmatched. The CDR3 DNA reads as TGTGCCAGCAGCCAACCGACAGGGGGTCAAGAGACCCAGTACTTC. Protein product: CASSQPTGGQETQYF.